Listed here are 17 T cell receptor beta chains from one sample, sequenced in a study of T cell responses to AZD1222 COVID-19 vaccine (dated by TCRdb to 2020 to 2022). Reading the label with the study, this specimen's time point is: baseline before first vaccination. The method behind the library was the immunoSEQ multiplex PCR assay. Imported from immuneACCESS, the table was reduced by TCRdb to in-frame sequences with V and J called. These copies leave out some clones; in studies compared against another copy, an unresolved V gene accounts for under half, and the cause of the remainder is not known. The sample table holds 130,000 or so clones, of which 70% to 90% were seen once. The top ten constitute 9.4% of the sample. The sequencing used peripheral blood, collected on day 0 of AZD1222 vaccination. The origin of the receptors is an adult in good health.

This chain links TRBV2 with TRBJ1-5, with D tentatively TRBD1 (5 bases). V was shortened by 10 bases and J by 3 bases, with 16 bases between the two germline ends. The CDR3 consists of 14 residues. CDR1 and CDR2 (germline): SNHLY, FYNNEI. CDR3 bases: TGTGCCACCGCCCCGGGGGGTTACAATCAGCCCCAGCATTTT. Translating it yields CATAPGGYNQPQHF.

CDR3 loop: CASSFPSGASYNEQFF. The CDR3 DNA reads TGTGCCAGCTCATTTCCTAGCGGAGCCTCCTACAATGAGCAGTTCTTC. This sequence joins TRBV18 and TRBJ2-1; 7 nucleotides match TRBD2. The CDR3 is made up of 16 amino acids. Germline V gives CDR1 KGHSH, CDR2 LQKENI. V gave up 5 bases and J gave up 0 bases; unmatched junction bases: 7.

This sequence joins TRBV14 and TRBJ2-5; 10 nucleotides agree with TRBD2. The CDR3 loop spans 19 amino acids. Germline CDR1 is SGHDN and CDR2 is FVKESK. Unmatched junction bases numbered 13, after V lost 0 bases and J lost 3 bases. DNA of the CDR3: TGTGCCAGCAGCCAAGATCGATTAGCGGGAGGAGGTAGAGAAGAGACCCAGTACTTC. This translates into CASSQDRLAGGGREETQYF.

The chain recombines TRBV3-1 (or the pseudogene TRBV3-2) with TRBJ1-2; tentatively, D is TRBD1 (6 bases). V was cut by 3 bases and J by 5 bases, with 10 bases left in between. The CDR3 has 13 amino acids. Germline lookup yields CDR1 LGHDT and CDR2 YNNKEL (reference sequence). The CDR3 loop reads CASSQGGRYGYTF. Written as DNA, the CDR3 is TGTGCCAGCAGCCAGGGGGGGCGGTATGGCTACACCTTC.

The V and J genes are TRBV10-3 and TRBJ2-1, with D possibly matching TRBD1 (5 bases). The CDR3 loop spans 13 amino acids. Per the germline V gene, CDR1 is ENHRY and CDR2 is SYGVKD. Trimming cost V 2 bases and J 6 bases, with 8 bases left between them. The DNA for the CDR3 is TGTGCCATCAGTGAGACAGGTCTCAATGAGCAGTTCTTC. This codes for CAISETGLNEQFF.

The chain carries TRBV19 and TRBJ2-1; D is possibly TRBD2 (6 bases). This CDR3 is 15 amino acids long. Trimming cost V 7 bases and J 2 bases, with 15 bases left between them. Germline lookup yields CDR1 LNHDA and CDR2 SQIVND (reference sequence). The CDR3 DNA is TGTGCCAGTACCCCGAATGCGGGGACCTACAATGAGCAGTTCTTC. It yields the protein CASTPNAGTYNEQFF. Based on the CDR3 plus reference TRBV19 and TRBJ2-1, the full variable domain is DGGITQSPKYLFRKEGQNVTLSCEQNLNHDAMYWYRQDPGQGLRLIYYSQIVNDFQKGDIAEGYSVSREKKESFPLTVTSAQKNPTAFYLCASTPNAGTYNEQFFGPGTRLTVL.

This clone was detected only a few times. The rearrangement joins TRBV5-1 to TRBJ2-2; TRBD2 agrees at 10 bases. The CDR3 has 15 residues. Germline assignment: CDR1 SGHRS and CDR2 YFSETQ. V lost 4 bases to trimming and J lost 8 bases; unmatched junction nucleotides: 8. CDR3 residues: CASSGSGRSYGELFF. The CDR3 DNA is TGCGCCAGCAGCGGTAGCGGGAGGAGCTATGGGGAGCTGTTTTTT.

The V call is TRBV7-2, the J call TRBJ1-2, with D hard to call. The V end lost 4 bases, the J end lost 2 bases, and 11 bases lay between the germline ends. Germline V gene lookup returns CDR1 SGHTA and CDR2 FQGNSA. The length of the CDR3 is 14 residues. The CDR3 loop is CASSYMGLNYGYTF. The CDR3 coding sequence is TGTGCCAGCAGCTACATGGGGTTAAACTATGGCTACACCTTC.

This clone came up once. The V call is TRBV6-5, the J call TRBJ1-3; 9 nucleotides match TRBD1. Germline loops: CDR1 MNHEY, CDR2 SVGAGI. This CDR3 region has 14 residues. V was clipped by 7 bases and J by 3 bases; unmatched bases: 4. CDR3: CASTRTGDGNTIYF. CDR3 DNA sequence: TGTGCCAGCACGCGGACAGGGGATGGAAACACCATATATTTT.

The chain links TRBV28 to TRBJ2-3, with D perhaps given as TRBD1 or TRBD2 (6 bases each). This CDR3 region has 15 residues. The V end was cut by 4 bases, the J end by 8 bases, with 19 bases between. CDR1 MDHEN and CDR2 SYDVKM come from the germline V gene. The CDR3 is CASSSGAGARGTQYF. In DNA form, the CDR3 reads TGTGCCAGCAGTTCCGGGGCAGGGGCGCGGGGTACGCAGTATTTT.

The chain combines TRBV6-5 with TRBJ2-7; 11 positions agree with TRBD1. The ends lost 5 bases at V and 0 bases at J; junction bases unmatched: 3. The CDR3 runs to 15 residues. Germline CDR1 is MNHEY and CDR2 is SVGAGI. CDR3 bases: TGTGCCAGCAGTCTCGGGACAGGGGGCTCCTACGAGCAGTACTTC. Its protein is CASSLGTGGSYEQYF.

This chain joins TRBV21-1 and TRBJ2-1; whether TRBD1, the table's D call, matches the DNA was not checked. TRBV21-1 is flagged as a pseudogene. The CDR3 has 15 residues. CDR3 amino acids: CASIQPGQGDNEQFF. In nucleotides, the CDR3 is TGTGCCAGCATCCAACCGGGACAGGGAGACAATGAGCAGTTCTTC.

V usage is TRBV28 and J usage is TRBJ1-1; D is unresolved. Deletions cut 3 bases from V and 1 base from J, with 12 bases between. Germline CDR1 is MDHEN and CDR2 is SYDVKM. The CDR3 extends over 15 amino acids. CDR3 sequence (DNA): TGTGCCAGCAGTTTTTTCACTCTTCGGAACACTGAAGCTTTCTTT. Protein product: CASSFFTLRNTEAFF.

In this sample, this clone turned up a few times. This chain links TRBV7-2 with TRBJ2-6; D ambiguous. The germline V gene encodes CDR1 SGHTA and CDR2 FQGNSA. The CDR3 consists of 15 residues. With 5 bases removed from V and 1 base from J, the gap between germline ends came to 9 bases. CDR3 residues: CASSPRLSGANVLTF. The CDR3 coding sequence is TGTGCCAGCAGCCCCAGGTTATCTGGGGCCAACGTCCTGACTTTC.

The J gene is TRBJ1-6, the V gene TRBV29-1; 8 positions match TRBD1. V shed 3 bases and J 7 bases; nucleotides not matched to a gene: 8. Germline CDR1 and CDR2: SQVTM and ANQGSEA. This CDR3 comprises 15 residues. In DNA, the CDR3 is TGCAGCGTTGACATGAAGAGACAGGGGAATTCACCCCTCCACTTT. It is translated as CSVDMKRQGNSPLHF.

V gene TRBV7-3 combines with J gene TRBJ2-2, with D possibly TRBD1 on 5 matching bases. Trimming removed 5 bases at V and 8 bases at J, with 12 bases between. Germline lookup yields CDR1 SGHTA and CDR2 FQGTGA. The CDR3 is 13 residues long. CDR3 sequence: CASSPIKGGELFF. The CDR3 DNA reads TGTGCCAGCAGCCCGATTAAGGGGGGGGAGCTGTTTTTT.

V gene TRBV30 combines with J gene TRBJ2-1; the match to TRBD2 covers 12 bases. The CDR3 runs 17 residues. V shed 2 bases and J 6 bases; nucleotides not matched to a gene: 11. CDR1 and CDR2 (germline): GTSNPN, SVGIG (reference sequence). Written as DNA, the CDR3 is TGTGCCTGGAGTTTGAGGTACGGACTAGCGGGATCCAATGAGCAGTTCTTC. This translates into CAWSLRYGLAGSNEQFF.